A selection of T cell receptor beta chains follows, all from one sample in a study of OX40 agonist ivuxolimab in advanced cancers. Libraries were prepared by immunoSEQ multiplex PCR; TCRdb keeps only in-frame clonotypes and omits some of them. The sample contains tens of thousands of clones, 85% to 95% of which appear only once. Source: CD4+ or CD8+ T cells sorted from blood, taken in a trial of the OX40 agonist ivuxolimab. The receptors were sampled from an adult with an advanced solid tumor such as melanoma, head and neck, liver or kidney cancer. Each CDR3 is given with its conserved first and last residue. Fields, in order: D gene, J gene, clone size, V gene, CDR3 protein, CDR3 DNA. The D gene is left open where the match is weak. Size tells how often a clone was seen (once, few, many) or the class of an expanded clone, and some rows leave it out.

TRBD1 TRBJ1-5 . TRBV6-6 CASSYSNRGNQPQHF TGTGCCAGCAGTTACTCGAACAGGGGTAATCAGCCCCAGCATTTT
. TRBJ1-5 . TRBV6-4 CASSQGRGTTQHF TGTGCCAGCAGTCAGGGCAGGGGCACTACCCAGCATTTT
TRBD1 TRBJ2-7 . TRBV6-5 CASSRDRQKYEQYF TGTGCCAGCAGTCGGGACAGGCAAAAATACGAGCAGTACTTC
TRBD2 TRBJ2-7 . TRBV30 CAWSMGLAGVGEQYF TGTGCCTGGAGTATGGGACTAGCGGGAGTGGGGGAGCAGTACTTC
. TRBJ1-1 . TRBV7-8 CASSPTPPTEAFF TGTGCCAGCAGCCCGACACCGCCTACTGAAGCTTTCTTT
. TRBJ1-5 once TRBV4-3 CASSQVLVIQPQHF TGCGCCAGCAGCCAAGTCCTGGTTATTCAGCCCCAGCATTTT
TRBD1 TRBJ1-2 . TRBV27 CASSLAPGTGGYGYTF TGTGCCAGCAGTTTAGCCCCCGGGACAGGGGGCTATGGCTACACCTTC
. TRBJ2-5 . TRBV19 CASSIVGQETQYF TGTGCCAGTAGTATCGTAGGGCAAGAGACCCAGTACTTC
. TRBJ2-2 . TRBV6-4 CASSQGGAGTGELFF TGTGCCAGCAGTCAAGGGGGCGCGGGGACCGGGGAGCTGTTTTTT
. TRBJ2-7 . TRBV5-1 CASSLPSSTYEQYF TGCGCCAGCAGCTTGCCTAGTTCTACCTACGAGCAGTACTTC
TRBD2 TRBJ2-2 . TRBV7-2 CASSPGGAGAGELFF TGTGCCAGCAGCCCCGGGGGAGCGGGAGCCGGGGAGCTGTTTTTT
. TRBJ2-7 . TRBV5-1 CASSLANSYEQYF TGCGCCAGCAGCCTAGCGAATTCCTACGAGCAGTACTTC
TRBD2 TRBJ2-1 once TRBV6-4 CASSDSPSGSLRNEQFF TGTGCCAGCAGTGACTCTCCTAGCGGGAGTCTTAGGAATGAGCAGTTCTTC
. TRBJ1-2 . TRBV28 CASSLRLVLGGYTF TGTGCCAGCAGTTTGCGCCTGGTCCTGGGGGGCTACACCTTC
TRBD1 TRBJ1-1 . TRBV5-1 CASSGTGGSGTEAFF TGCGCCAGCAGCGGGACAGGGGGTAGCGGCACTGAAGCTTTCTTT
TRBD2 TRBJ2-3 . TRBV4-3 CASSRWTSGTTDTQYF TGCGCCAGCAGCCGATGGACTAGCGGGACCACAGATACGCAGTATTTT
. TRBJ1-4 . TRBV7-2 CASSSRQANEKLFF TGTGCCAGCAGCTCCCGACAGGCTAATGAAAAACTGTTTTTT
. TRBJ2-7 once TRBV19 CASMSQDGFSEQYF TGTGCCAGTATGTCCCAGGACGGATTCAGCGAGCAGTACTTC
. TRBJ2-5 . TRBV2 CASTFQETQYF TGTGCCAGCACCTTCCAAGAGACCCAGTACTTC
. TRBJ2-5 . TRBV28 CATELRETQYF TGTGCCACCGAGTTGAGGGAGACCCAGTACTTC
. TRBJ2-3 . TRBV7-9 CASSLSITAGTDTQYF TGTGCCAGCAGCTTATCTATTACCGCGGGCACAGATACGCAGTATTTT
. TRBJ2-5 . TRBV18 CASSPQNQETQYF TGTGCCAGCTCACCACAGAACCAAGAGACCCAGTACTTC
TRBD1 TRBJ2-5 . TRBV12-5 CASGLGTGGRQETQYF TGTGCTAGTGGTTTGGGGACAGGGGGGCGACAAGAGACCCAGTACTTC
. TRBJ2-1 . TRBV7-2 CASSLRLYNEQFF TGTGCCAGCAGCTTAAGGTTGTACAATGAGCAGTTCTTC
. TRBJ2-6 . TRBV5-8 CASSRLGGAGANVLTF TGTGCCAGCAGCCGACTCGGGGGCGCTGGGGCCAACGTCCTGACTTTC
. TRBJ2-3 . TRBV19 CASSRAGSTDTQYF TGTGCCAGTAGTAGGGCGGGGAGCACAGATACGCAGTATTTT
. TRBJ2-7 . TRBV4-2 CASSQDGGLGEQYF TGTGCCAGCAGCCAAGATGGGGGGCTCGGCGAGCAGTACTTC
. TRBJ2-5 . TRBV28 CASSRAPETQYF TGTGCCAGCAGCCGGGCCCCAGAGACCCAGTACTTC
TRBD1 TRBJ2-3 once TRBV11-2 CASSTTGTETDTQYF TGTGCCAGCAGCACGACCGGGACAGAGACAGATACGCAGTATTTT
TRBD2 TRBJ2-1 . TRBV18 CASSPITSGGGEQFF TGTGCCAGCTCACCAATCACTAGCGGGGGGGGTGAGCAGTTCTTC
TRBD1 TRBJ2-2 once TRBV6-1 CASRARQGVAGELFF TGTGCCAGCAGGGCCCGCCAGGGGGTGGCCGGGGAGCTGTTTTTT
. TRBJ1-4 once TRBV6-5 CASSTGGANEKLFF TGTGCCAGCAGTACGGGGGGGGCTAATGAAAAACTGTTTTTT
. TRBJ2-7 . TRBV2 CASKGGRSYEQYF TGTGCCAGCAAGGGGGGCCGCTCCTACGAGCAGTACTTC
. TRBJ2-6 once TRBV6-6 CASSFLSGANVLTF TGTGCCAGCAGCTTCCTCTCTGGGGCCAACGTCCTGACTTTC
. TRBJ2-3 . TRBV5-4 CASSLGGGFTDTQYF TGTGCCAGCAGCTTGGGTGGGGGTTTCACAGATACGCAGTATTTT
. TRBJ1-1 . TRBV28 CASRGPTHQNTEAFF TGTGCCAGCCGAGGGCCGACCCATCAGAACACTGAAGCTTTCTTT
TRBD2 TRBJ2-1 . TRBV5-6 CASSSLAGVRYNEQFF TGTGCCAGCAGCTCTTTAGCGGGAGTAAGATACAATGAGCAGTTCTTC
TRBD1 TRBJ1-5 . TRBV19 CASSTKDRGVSNQPQHF TGTGCCAGTAGTACCAAGGACAGGGGAGTGAGCAATCAGCCCCAGCATTTT
TRBD1 TRBJ1-1 once TRBV27 CASSGQGRIMNTEAFF TGTGCCAGCAGCGGACAGGGGCGGATCATGAACACTGAAGCTTTCTTT
. TRBJ2-3 . TRBV6-6 CASSRGYTQYF TGTGCCAGCAGTCGAGGGTATACGCAGTATTTT
. TRBJ1-2 . TRBV16 CASSQRESALRGYTF TGTGCCAGCAGCCAAAGGGAATCGGCTCTCAGGGGCTACACCTTC
. TRBJ2-7 . TRBV18 CASSSDRSNEQYF TGTGCCAGCTCATCTGACAGGAGCAACGAGCAGTACTTC
. TRBJ2-7 . TRBV5-8 CASRDESRGYF TGTGCCAGTCGGGACGAATCCCGAGGGTACTTC
. TRBJ2-7 . TRBV29-1 CSVEDRRDEQYF TGCAGCGTTGAAGATCGTAGGGACGAGCAGTACTTC
. TRBJ1-5 . TRBV28 CASMGPSNQPQHF TGTGCCAGCATGGGTCCCAGCAATCAGCCCCAGCATTTT
. TRBJ1-1 . TRBV27 CASGRPLRPTGKNTEAFF TGTGCCAGCGGCCGCCCCTTACGACCCACCGGGAAGAACACTGAAGCTTTCTTT
. TRBJ1-5 few TRBV18 CASSPVQANNQPQHF TGTGCCAGCTCACCGGTACAGGCTAATAATCAGCCCCAGCATTTT
. TRBJ2-2 . TRBV7-9 CASSYDGTGELFF TGTGCCAGCAGCTACGACGGGACCGGGGAGCTGTTTTTT
. TRBJ2-7 . TRBV5-4 CASSLRGFNEQYF TGTGCCAGCAGCTTGAGGGGGTTCAACGAGCAGTACTTC
. TRBJ1-3 . TRBV5-6 CASSFARVGNTIYF TGTGCCAGCAGTTTTGCCAGGGTTGGAAACACCATATATTTT
. TRBJ2-3 once TRBV28 CASKNVPTDTQYF TGTGCCAGCAAGAACGTTCCAACAGATACGCAGTATTTT
TRBD1 TRBJ2-1 . TRBV5-1 CASSQQGPPDEQFF TGCGCCAGCAGCCAACAGGGGCCCCCGGATGAGCAGTTCTTC
. TRBJ1-1 few TRBV29-1 CSGILFNTEAFF TGCAGCGGGATCTTATTTAACACTGAAGCTTTCTTT
. TRBJ1-5 . TRBV19 CASRSTGVNQPQHF TGTGCCAGTAGGAGCACCGGGGTCAATCAGCCCCAGCATTTT